This section outlines one T cell receptor beta chain sequence together with its context. Its antigen remains unknown. The CDR3 is made up of 13 amino acids. The germline V gene encodes CDR1 KGHDR and CDR2 SFDVKD. These data come from a study of T cells expressing NK-cell markers. Study-wide points: 1.0-7.0% of CD8+ T cells in about six donors belonged to dominant NKG2C+ clonotypes.

UMIs accompanied the 5'RACE template switching by which TCR beta cDNA was made. After re-calling the 5' RACE reads, TCRdb lists one entry per CDR3 protein, DNA absent. The specimen's table records 550,000 or so distinct CDR3 sequences. The V and J genes are TRBV24-1 and TRBJ2-3; TCRdb's assignment of TRBD1 cannot be checked, as there is no DNA. This receptor was taken from a man aged 18 to 35 in good health. The sequenced sample consisted of blood T cells: a sorted CD56 or NKG2C T cell subset, CD4+ or CD8+ T cells, or bulk PBMC T cells (not recorded which). The CDR3 is CATSRQGTDTQYF.